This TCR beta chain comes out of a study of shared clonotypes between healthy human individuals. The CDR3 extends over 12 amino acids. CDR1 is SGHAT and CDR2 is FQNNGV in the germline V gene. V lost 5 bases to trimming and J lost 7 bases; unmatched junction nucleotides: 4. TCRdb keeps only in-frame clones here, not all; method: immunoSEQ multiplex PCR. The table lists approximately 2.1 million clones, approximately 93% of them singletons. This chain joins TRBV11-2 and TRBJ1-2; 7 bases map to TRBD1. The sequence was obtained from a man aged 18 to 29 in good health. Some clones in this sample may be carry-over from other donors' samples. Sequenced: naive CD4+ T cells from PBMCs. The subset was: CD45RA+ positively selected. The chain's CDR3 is CASSRGRFGYTF. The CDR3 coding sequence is TGTGCCAGCAGCAGGGGGCGATTTGGCTACACCTTC.